Included here is one TCR beta chain sequence, with context. This clonotype was observed a handful of times. It has no known antigen specificity. Base qualities are not provided; no much larger clone lies one nucleotide away. The CDR3, cysteine through phenylalanine, is 16 amino acids long. Only the CDR3 part of the read is kept: 48 bases, read in frame from the first base. V loses 5 bases, J loses 10 bases, and the germline ends lie 26 bases apart. The sample is drawn from a study of early T cells in non-severe SARS-CoV-2 infection listed by TCRdb under 2021. Context from the whole study: Because TCR sequencing relied on bulk RNA taken from unsorted whole blood, pairing of alpha and beta chains was not possible.

To prepare the library, 5' RACE was applied. TCRdb shows the sequencer as NextSeq 500. In the TCR library protocol, unique molecular identifiers were attached to individual cDNA molecules to correct for PCR bias and sequencing error. Both TCR alpha and beta chains were sequenced, and tight co-correlation was observed between alpha and beta sequence abundances in each sample. The study's own analysis went as follows. Decombinator V4 was used to annotate TCR sequences for V gene, J gene and CDR3. TCRs were defined as expanded if a significant change between any two time points was detected under a Poisson model with p below 0.0001. Abundances of TCRs were expressed as counts per million after normalisation to the total number of TCRs sequenced in each sample. MAIT TCRs were defined by TRAV1-2 paired with TRAJ12, TRAJ20 or TRAJ33, and iNKT TCRs by TRAV10 paired with TRAJ18. A search of VDJdb, accessed on 1 November 2021, was run for TCRs annotated to CMV, EBV and SARS-CoV-2, with TCRs annotated for multiple antigens excluded. TCRdb applied fastp at Q25 and MiXCR to the public reads, then kept only in-frame beta chains. Each entry is one CDR3 protein sequence, shown with its most common DNA and genes. The V and J calls follow TCRdb's processing rather than the paper's. The table for this sample lists tens of thousands of distinct CDR3 sequences; around 14% of them were counted only once. Clones ranked in the top ten supply less than 6% of the sample.

This was a case-control study nested in a cohort of healthcare workers in London, UK, who had nasopharyngeal swab PCR tests and blood samples taken every week. Healthcare workers were enrolled in the week of the UK lockdown, from 23 to 31 March 2020, and were followed every week for up to roughly 16 weeks. On the study overall, not on this receptor specifically: Matching against VDJdb was skewed toward anti-spike CD8 responses, likely underestimated virus-specific expansions, and missed private and CD4 specificities.

Rearrangement joined TRBV12-3 or TRBV12-4 to TRBJ1-1; confidence is insufficient to name the D gene. The sequenced sample was whole blood. This TCR was recovered from an adult who was a healthcare worker with PCR-confirmed SARS-CoV-2 infection or an uninfected control (not recorded which). The DNA sequence is given as TGTGCCAGCAGTCCACCTACCGGGATCAAAGGCGTTGGAGCTTTCTTT. Its protein reads: CASSPPTGIKGVGAFF.